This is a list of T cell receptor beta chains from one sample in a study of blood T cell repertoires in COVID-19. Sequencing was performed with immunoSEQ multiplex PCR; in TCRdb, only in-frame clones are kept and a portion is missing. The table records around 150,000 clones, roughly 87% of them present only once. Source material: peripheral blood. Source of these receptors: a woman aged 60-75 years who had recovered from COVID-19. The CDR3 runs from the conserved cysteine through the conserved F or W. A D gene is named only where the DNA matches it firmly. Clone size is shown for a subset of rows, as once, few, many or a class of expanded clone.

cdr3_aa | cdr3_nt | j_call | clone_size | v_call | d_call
CASSQSGASAGRNEQYF | TGCGCCAGCAGCCAGAGCGGGGCGTCGGCAGGGAGGAACGAGCAGTACTTC | TRBJ2-7 | - | TRBV4-3 | TRBD2
CASSKDSYSNQPQHF | TGTGCCAGCAGTAAGGACAGCTATAGCAATCAGCCCCAGCATTTT | TRBJ1-5 | - | TRBV6-5 | -
CSVALLSGTQYF | TGCAGCGTCGCCCTATTATCAGGGACCCAGTACTTC | TRBJ2-5 | - | TRBV29-1 | -
CASSQDRGTDTQYF | TGTGCCAGCAGCCAAGATCGGGGCACAGATACGCAGTATTTT | TRBJ2-3 | once | TRBV3-1/TRBV3-2 | -
CASSLWGGPNEQFF | TGCGCCAGCAGCTTGTGGGGAGGACCGAATGAGCAGTTCTTC | TRBJ2-1 | - | TRBV5-1 | -
CASSRRMNTEAFF | TGTGCCAGCAGCCGCAGGATGAACACTGAAGCTTTCTTT | TRBJ1-1 | - | TRBV11-3 | -
CASSLTRIGYTF | TGTGCCAGCAGCTTAACCAGGATTGGCTACACCTTC | TRBJ1-2 | few | TRBV11-2 | -
CASSLAGQGSQPQHF | TGTGCCAGCAGCTTAGCGGGCCAGGGAAGCCAGCCCCAGCATTTT | TRBJ1-5 | - | TRBV7-2 | -
CASSVVVGLGRNEQFF | TGTGCCAGCAGCGTAGTAGTGGGGCTGGGGCGAAATGAGCAGTTCTTC | TRBJ2-1 | - | TRBV9 | -
CASRRQGAGTGELFF | TGCGCCAGCAGAAGGCAGGGGGCCGGCACCGGGGAGCTGTTTTTT | TRBJ2-2 | - | TRBV5-1 | TRBD1
CASGRGVGETQYF | TGCGCCAGTGGCAGGGGGGTAGGAGAGACCCAGTACTTC | TRBJ2-5 | - | TRBV10-1 | -
CASSPGGNTIYF | TGTGCCAGCAGCCCCGGTGGAAACACCATATATTTT | TRBJ1-3 | - | TRBV6-5 | -
CASSLEINRQGRQKLFF | TGTGCCAGCAGCCTCGAAATAAACCGACAGGGGAGGCAAAAACTGTTTTTT | TRBJ1-4 | - | TRBV5-6 | TRBD1
CASRIEDTDGYTF | TGTGCCAGCAGGATAGAGGATACTGATGGCTACACCTTC | TRBJ1-2 | - | TRBV21-1 | -
CASSLMGTSGGELFF | TGTGCCAGCAGCTTAATGGGGACTAGTGGCGGGGAGCTGTTTTTT | TRBJ2-2 | - | TRBV7-3 | TRBD2
CASVSGDYGYTF | TGTGCCAGCGTATCCGGAGACTATGGCTACACCTTC | TRBJ1-2 | - | TRBV6-5 | -
CASSQAVSVTTQYF | TGTGCCAGCAGCCAGGCAGTCTCCGTCACTACGCAGTATTTT | TRBJ2-3 | - | TRBV3-1/TRBV3-2 | -
CASSRSGGETGELFF | TGCGCCAGCAGCCGCTCAGGGGGTGAGACCGGGGAGCTGTTTTTT | TRBJ2-2 | - | TRBV5-1 | TRBD1
CSASGASGDNEQFF | TGCAGTGCTAGTGGGGCTAGCGGGGACAATGAGCAGTTCTTC | TRBJ2-1 | - | TRBV20-1 | TRBD2
CASSLTLNYGYTF | TGTGCCAGCAGCTTGACACTTAACTATGGCTACACCTTC | TRBJ1-2 | few | TRBV7-9 | -
CASSPAGTPSNQPQHF | TGTGCCAGTAGTCCGGCCGGGACACCGAGCAATCAGCCCCAGCATTTT | TRBJ1-5 | - | TRBV19 | -
CASSQDGTSGTGELFF | TGCGCCAGCAGCCAAGATGGGACTAGTGGCACCGGGGAGCTGTTTTTT | TRBJ2-2 | - | TRBV4-3 | TRBD2
CASSLGTGVNYGYTF | TGTGCCAGCAGCTTGGGGACAGGTGTCAACTATGGCTACACCTTC | TRBJ1-2 | - | TRBV7-9 | TRBD1
CASSQVGGQASSYNSPLHF | TGTGCCAGCAGCCAAGTGGGCGGGCAGGCGAGCTCCTATAATTCACCCCTCCACTTT | TRBJ1-6 | - | TRBV4-2 | -
CASSESSRGRNTEAFF | TGCGCCAGCAGTGAGTCTAGCAGGGGCCGGAACACTGAAGCTTTCTTT | TRBJ1-1 | - | TRBV10-1 | -
CASSLAQTDTQYF | TGTGCCAGCAGCTTAGCCCAGACAGATACGCAGTATTTT | TRBJ2-3 | few | TRBV7-2 | -
CASQLAGSGDTQYF | TGCGCCAGCCAACTAGCGGGGAGTGGAGATACGCAGTATTTT | TRBJ2-3 | - | TRBV5-1 | TRBD2
CASRRDRGDSPLHF | TGTGCCAGCAGAAGGGACAGGGGGGATTCACCCCTCCACTTT | TRBJ1-6 | - | TRBV2 | TRBD1
CASSWAGEFSGYTF | TGCGCCAGCAGCTGGGCGGGGGAGTTTTCTGGCTACACCTTC | TRBJ1-2 | - | TRBV5-1 | -